The 4 T cell receptor beta chains below were found in one sample sequenced in a study of human T cells and chemical hapten exposure (dated by TCRdb to about 2021). The time point label, read with the paper, signifies: patch test 1, 2 weeks after DPC sensitization. What this sample's treatment or condition label stands for: therapeutic diphenylcyclopropenone sensitization with weekly scalp DPC. Libraries were built with RACE. The listed sequencing device is NextSeq 500. TCRdb cleaned the public reads at Q25 with fastp, built clones with MiXCR and kept in-frame beta chains. Each record represents a unique CDR3 protein, reported with the most common genes and DNA among its rows. This sample lists about 99,000 distinct CDR3 sequences; around an eighth were detected once. The top ten hold roughly 2.1% of the sample. Source: whole blood, taken in connection with sensitization to the hapten diphenylcyclopropenone (DPC). The receptors stem from a woman between 35 and 50 years old with alopecia areata. Some clones in this sample may be carry-over from other donors' samples.

This clonotype was seen a few times. The V gene is TRBV7-6, the J gene TRBJ1-1; D possibly corresponds to TRBD1 (6 bases). V gave up 2 bases and J gave up 1 base, with 8 bases separating them. This CDR3 has 14 amino acids. Germline assignment: CDR1 SGHVS and CDR2 FNYEAQ. Written as DNA, the CDR3 is TGTGCCAGCAGCTTATGGACAGAGAACACTGAAGCTTTCTTT. It yields the protein CASSLWTENTEAFF.

There are a few counts of this clonotype. The chain combines TRBV10-1 with TRBJ2-7; 9 positions agree with TRBD2. Germline CDR1 reads WNHNN; CDR2 reads SYGVQD (reference sequence). J gave up 6 bases and V 7 bases, and 13 bases lay outside the gene matches. The CDR3 contains 15 residues. DNA of the CDR3: TGCGCCAGCACCACGCCGGGGACTAGCCCCTGCGAGCAGTACTTC. It codes for CASTTPGTSPCEQYF.

This clonotype was seen a few times. This chain links TRBV7-9 with TRBJ2-5; tentative D call: TRBD2 (6 bases). Deletions cut 5 bases from V and 2 bases from J, with 12 bases between. Germline loops: CDR1 SEHNR, CDR2 FQNEAQ (reference sequence). This CDR3 is built from 14 residues. The CDR3, as DNA: TGTGCCAGCAGCGAGACTAGAGAACAAGAGACCCAGTACTTC. It specifies CASSETREQETQYF.

This clonotype was seen more than once but under ten times. The chain carries TRBV20-1 and TRBJ1-1; D gene unclear. Deletions cut 5 bases from V and 5 bases from J, with 18 bases between. This CDR3 is 14 amino acids long. The germline CDR1 and CDR2 sequences are DFQATT and SNEGSKA (reference sequence). The CDR3 sequence is CSAGRPVLLTEAFF. The CDR3 DNA sequence: TGCAGTGCTGGGAGGCCCGTCCTATTGACTGAAGCTTTCTTT.